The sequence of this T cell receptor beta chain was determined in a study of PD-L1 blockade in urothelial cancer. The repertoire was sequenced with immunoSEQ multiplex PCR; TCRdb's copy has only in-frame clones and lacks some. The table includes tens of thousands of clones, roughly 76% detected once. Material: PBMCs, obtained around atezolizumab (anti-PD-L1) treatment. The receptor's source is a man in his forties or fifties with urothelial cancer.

Here the CDR3 reads CASTEQAGQGSFHGYTF. DNA for the CDR3: TGTGCCAGCACCGAGCAAGCGGGACAGGGAAGTTTTCATGGCTACACCTTC. J is TRBJ1-2 and V is TRBV28, with 9 bases lining up with TRBD1. Germline V gives CDR1 MDHEN, CDR2 SYDVKM. CDR3 size: 17 residues. Trimming removed 7 bases from V and 6 bases from J; junction bases left unmatched: 18.